A single sample is the source of the 3 T cell receptor beta chains below, sequenced in a study of blood T cell repertoires in COVID-19. Here immunoSEQ multiplex PCR was the method, and the copy in TCRdb shows in-frame clones only, minus some. The table has about 140,000 clones, 84% seen once. Sequenced material: peripheral blood. The receptors originated from a woman aged 80 or over in a cohort sampled during active or convalescent COVID-19.

The chain links TRBV4-2 to TRBJ2-3; the match to TRBD1 covers 8 bases. The germline gives CDR1 LGHNA, CDR2 YNFKEQ. The V gene end was trimmed by 4 bases and the J gene end by 9 bases; junction bases not matched to a gene: 18. This CDR3 is built from 17 residues. CDR3 residues: CASSRKGQGNLPDTQYF. The CDR3 DNA sequence: TGTGCCAGCAGCCGCAAAGGACAGGGTAATTTACCCGACACGCAGTATTTT.

The CDR3 coding sequence is TGTGCCAGCAGTGGGCACACAGATACGCAGTATTTT. The encoded protein is CASSGHTDTQYF. This sequence joins TRBV6-6 and TRBJ2-3, with D unclear. Trimming stripped 5 bases from V and 2 bases from J, with 5 bases between. The CDR3 has 12 amino acids. Germline V gives CDR1 MNHNY, CDR2 SVGAGI (reference sequence).

The chain combines TRBV4-2 with TRBJ2-3, with a tentative D call TRBD1 (6 bases). This CDR3 contains 16 residues. Germline lookup yields CDR1 LGHNA and CDR2 YNFKEQ. Trimming shortened V by 2 bases and J by 5 bases, and 17 bases separated the two germline ends. The CDR3 DNA reads TGTGCCAGCAGCCAAAGCGCAGGGGCCAATCGAGATACGCAGTATTTT. This codes for CASSQSAGANRDTQYF.